This T cell receptor (beta chain) was recorded in a study of T cells of healthy individuals. From the 5' RACE reads, TCRdb called clonotypes with MiXCR, one entry per CDR3 protein. The table records 65,000 to 95,000 distinct CDR3 sequences, roughly 5% of them present only once. The CDR3 totals 16 residues. Trimming shortened V by 4 bases and J by 0 bases, and 17 bases separated the two germline ends. Germline-derived CDR1 and CDR2 are SGDLS and YYNGEE. This clonotype has only a few counts. V usage is TRBV9 and J usage is TRBJ2-7; perhaps TRBD1 as D (5 bases). The receptor was derived from a female donor in good health. In DNA, the CDR3 is TGTGCCAGCAGCCCGGATCTTGGAAGGGGCTCCTACGAGCAGTACTTC. Translated, it gives CASSPDLGRGSYEQYF.